What follows describes a single TCR beta chain. Its antigen is still unknown. This entry belongs to a study of T cell repertoires in aging, cancer and after chemotherapy. Per the germline V gene, CDR1 is SGHAT and CDR2 is FQNNGV. With 5 bases removed from V and 8 bases from J, the gap between germline ends came to 12 bases. The CDR3 length is 13 residues. TRB rearrangements spanning V, D and J were amplified using mixed TRB-A/B primers. One entry per CDR3 protein results from TCRdb running MiXCR on the multiplex PCR reads. The sample consists of about 2,900 distinct CDR3 sequences, approximately 25% of them appearing once. Study-level points and caveats: Compared with age-matched healthy donors, untreated hematological or solid cancer patients showed higher blood TCR clonality. Healthy donors lost TCR diversity with age mainly through richness, cancer patients through richness and evenness. The repertoire data cannot show anything about immunological memory following chemotherapy.

Amplification of TCR beta used genomic DNA extracted from peripheral blood. The specimen was blood. The sequence came from a human donor with a solid tumor. The genes are TRBV11-2 and TRBJ1-4; tentative D call: TRBD1 (6 bases). The CDR3 region is CASSPMTGEKLFF. Written as DNA, the CDR3 is TGTGCCAGCAGCCCCATGACAGGAGAAAAACTGTTTTTT.